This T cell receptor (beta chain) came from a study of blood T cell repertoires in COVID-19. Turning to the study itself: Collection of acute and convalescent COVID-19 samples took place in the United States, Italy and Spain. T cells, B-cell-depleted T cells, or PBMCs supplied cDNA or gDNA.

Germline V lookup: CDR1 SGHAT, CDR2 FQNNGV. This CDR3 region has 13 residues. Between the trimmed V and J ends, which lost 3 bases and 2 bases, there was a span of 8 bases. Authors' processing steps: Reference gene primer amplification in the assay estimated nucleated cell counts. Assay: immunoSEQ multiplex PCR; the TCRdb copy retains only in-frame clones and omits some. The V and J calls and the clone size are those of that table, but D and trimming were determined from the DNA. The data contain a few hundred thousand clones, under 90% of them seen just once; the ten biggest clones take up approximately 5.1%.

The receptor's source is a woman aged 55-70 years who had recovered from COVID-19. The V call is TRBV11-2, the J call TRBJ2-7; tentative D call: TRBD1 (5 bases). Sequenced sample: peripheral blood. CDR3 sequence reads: CASSFARAYEQYF. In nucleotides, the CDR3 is TGTGCCAGCAGCTTCGCCAGGGCCTACGAGCAGTACTTC.